This T cell receptor (beta chain) was captured by sequencing in a study of post-analysis software for immune sequencing data. Across the study: There were relapsing-remitting, secondary progressive and progressive-relapsing multiple sclerosis among the disease courses included.

A word on this clonotype: Its cognate antigen is unknown.

Overall study results and limits: By F measure, strong co-clustering occurred among samples prepared in the same batch. The study found significantly lower normalized Chao1 diversity in multiple sclerosis patients than in controls.

Tagging with unique molecular identifiers was a feature of the TCR beta cDNA libraries. T cells numbering 1 to 10 million yielded some 500,000 cDNA molecules. TCRdb reprocessed the PCR reads via MiXCR and lists one record per CDR3 protein. The sample includes about 770,000 distinct CDR3 sequences, around 46% seen only once; the top ten take roughly 4.4%. The source of this sequence is a girl aged 5 to 17 with multiple sclerosis. Sequenced material: blood.

CDR3 sequence (DNA): TGCGCCAGCAGCCAAGATTACAGGGCAGATACGCAGTATTTT. Amino acid sequence: CASSQDYRADTQYF. This chain connects TRBV4-3 to TRBJ2-3, with D possibly matching TRBD1 (6 bases). The CDR3 contains 14 residues. V was trimmed by 0 bases and J by 4 bases, leaving 8 bases between them. Germline CDR1 LGHNA, CDR2 YSLEER.